This is a list of T cell receptor beta chains from one sample in a study of T-cell reconstitution after alpha-beta-depleted transplantation in children. TCRdb analysed the PCR reads with MiXCR anew, one entry per CDR3 protein. Of a few hundred thousand distinct CDR3 sequences listed, 10% to 15% are singletons. The sequencing here drew on PBMCs, mostly from graft donor cells, taken 360 days after TCRalphabeta/CD19-depleted stem cell transplant. These receptors were taken from a male patient aged 10-17 years who had a stem cell transplant for acute myeloid leukemia, so the T cells may come from the graft donor. Both conserved end residues are part of each CDR3. A D gene is named only where the DNA matches it firmly. Rows give clone size only sometimes, using once, few, many, or a class for an expanded clone.

NA	TRBD2	TRBV4-1	TRBJ2-1	CASSPSRLSGSYNEQFF	TGCGCCAGCAGCCCGAGCCGTCTAAGCGGGAGCTACAATGAGCAGTTCTTC
few	NA	TRBV20-1	TRBJ2-7	CSAERASYEQYF	TGCAGTGCGGAGCGGGCCTCCTACGAGCAGTACTTC
few	NA	TRBV5-6	TRBJ2-1	CASSLRPIQDNEQFF	TGTGCCAGCAGCTTGCGGCCAATACAAGATAATGAGCAGTTCTTC
NA	NA	TRBV5-1	TRBJ2-3	CASSLDGVSPDTQYF	TGCGCCAGCAGCTTGGATGGGGTTTCACCAGATACGCAGTATTTT
few	NA	TRBV18	TRBJ2-5	CASSPLGTLTVKETQYF	TGTGCCAGCTCACCACTCGGGACACTCACGGTCAAAGAGACCCAGTACTTC
many	TRBD2	TRBV12-3/TRBV12-4	TRBJ2-5	CASSVGLAGETQYF	TGTGCCAGCAGTGTGGGACTAGCCGGGGAGACCCAGTACTTC
few	TRBD2	TRBV12-3/TRBV12-4	TRBJ2-2	CASRPGLGSSGELFF	TGTGCCAGCAGGCCGGGACTAGGTTCGTCCGGGGAGCTGTTTTTT
few	NA	TRBV20-1	TRBJ2-4	CSARELSAYKNIQYF	TGCAGTGCTCGAGAGCTGAGCGCCTACAAAAACATTCAGTACTTC
NA	TRBD1	TRBV4-1	TRBJ2-7	CASSQDGQGAYEQYF	TGCGCCAGCAGCCAAGATGGGCAGGGGGCCTACGAGCAGTACTTC
NA	TRBD1	TRBV7-8	TRBJ2-1	CASSLAGTGVYNEQFF	TGTGCCAGCAGCTTAGCTGGGACAGGAGTATACAATGAGCAGTTCTTC
many	NA	TRBV14	TRBJ2-1	CASSHPGRVSSYNEQFF	TGTGCCAGCAGCCACCCCGGGCGGGTAAGCTCCTACAATGAGCAGTTCTTC
NA	TRBD2	TRBV5-1	TRBJ2-7	CASSLDLAGGFYEQYF	TGCGCCAGCAGCTTGGACCTAGCGGGAGGGTTCTACGAGCAGTACTTC
few	TRBD2	TRBV7-6	TRBJ2-7	CASSPTSGVPYEQYF	TGTGCCAGCAGCCCCACTAGCGGGGTACCCTACGAGCAGTACTTC
many	TRBD2	TRBV19	TRBJ2-1	CASSRGLAGREFF	TGTGCCAGTAGTCGGGGACTAGCGGGAAGGGAGTTCTTC
NA	NA	TRBV28	TRBJ2-3	CASSSGTRTDTQYF	TGTGCCAGCAGTTCCGGGACAAGGACAGATACGCAGTATTTT
NA	TRBD2	TRBV10-3	TRBJ2-7	CAISAAGTSVTYEQYF	TGTGCCATCAGTGCAGCCGGGACTAGCGTCACCTACGAGCAGTACTTC
few	NA	TRBV14	TRBJ1-1	CASSQDLRVGEAFF	TGTGCCAGCAGCCAAGATCTGAGGGTTGGAGAAGCTTTCTTT
many	TRBD2	TRBV12-3/TRBV12-4	TRBJ2-1	CASSPWTSGDSYEQFF	TGTGCCAGCAGTCCGTGGACTAGCGGGGACTCGTATGAGCAGTTCTTC
few	NA	TRBV12-3/TRBV12-4	TRBJ1-1	CASSPNPLGDAFF	TGTGCCAGCAGTCCCAACCCCCTGGGGGACGCTTTCTTT
NA	TRBD2	TRBV10-3	TRBJ2-7	CAISLLAGISYEQYF	TGTGCCATCAGTTTACTAGCGGGAATCTCCTACGAGCAGTACTTC
NA	NA	TRBV20-1	TRBJ2-5	CSAGDRRLLQETQYF	TGCAGTGCTGGGGACCGTCGTTTGTTGCAAGAGACCCAGTACTTC
NA	NA	TRBV10-3	TRBJ2-7	CAISEVAPYEQYF	TGTGCCATCAGTGAGGTCGCGCCCTACGAGCAGTACTTC
NA	TRBD2	TRBV7-2	TRBJ2-2	CASSLGPTSGGNTGELFF	TGTGCCAGCAGCTTAGGGCCCACTAGCGGGGGGAACACCGGGGAGCTGTTTTTT
few	TRBD1	TRBV11-1	TRBJ2-5	CASSLSEIGQGPLQGTQYF	TGTGCCAGCAGCTTATCAGAAATTGGACAGGGTCCGCTGCAAGGTACCCAGTACTTC
NA	NA	TRBV14	TRBJ2-3	CASSPTPPGPDTQYF	TGTGCCAGCAGCCCCACCCCGCCGGGCCCAGATACGCAGTATTTT
many	TRBD1	TRBV4-3	TRBJ2-7	CASGEGAGPSYEQYF	TGCGCCAGCGGTGAGGGGGCGGGCCCCTCCTACGAGCAGTACTTC
many	TRBD2	TRBV29-1	TRBJ2-7	CSVEASGSSYEQYF	TGCAGCGTTGAAGCTAGCGGTAGCTCCTACGAGCAGTACTTC
few	TRBD2	TRBV6-2/TRBV6-3	TRBJ2-2	CASSLGLAGGLTGELFF	TGTGCCAGCAGTTTGGGACTAGCGGGAGGCCTCACCGGGGAGCTGTTTTTT
few	NA	TRBV12-3/TRBV12-4	TRBJ1-3	CASSSSLKGNTIYF	TGTGCCAGCAGTTCCTCCCTTAAAGGAAACACCATATATTTT
NA	NA	TRBV7-9	TRBJ1-4	CASSWGQTTPEKLFF	TGTGCCAGCAGCTGGGGACAAACGACCCCTGAAAAACTGTTTTTT
many	NA	TRBV5-1	TRBJ2-6	CASSSRSSGANVLTF	TGCGCCAGCAGCTCCAGGAGCTCTGGGGCCAACGTCCTGACTTTC
few	TRBD2	TRBV10-3	TRBJ2-3	CAISESKGLAGAHTDTQYF	TGTGCCATCAGTGAGTCGAAGGGACTAGCGGGGGCCCACACAGATACGCAGTATTTT
NA	NA	TRBV20-1	TRBJ2-2	CSAREGGAPSGELFF	TGCAGTGCTAGGGAGGGGGGAGCGCCGTCCGGGGAGCTGTTTTTT
NA	NA	TRBV28	TRBJ1-2	CASSSTVFYGYTF	TGTGCCAGCAGTTCGACAGTTTTCTATGGCTACACCTTC
many	NA	TRBV7-3	TRBJ1-2	CASSFQGGAIRLHGYTF	TGTGCCAGCAGCTTTCAGGGAGGAGCAATAAGGCTGCATGGCTACACCTTC
NA	TRBD2	TRBV9	TRBJ2-7	CASSVAAGLAGVVHEQYF	TGTGCCAGCAGCGTAGCCGCGGGACTAGCGGGAGTAGTCCACGAGCAGTACTTC
NA	NA	TRBV20-1	TRBJ2-6	CCARDHLQSSGANVLTF	TGCTGTGCTAGAGACCATTTACAAAGCTCTGGGGCCAACGTCCTGACTTTC
NA	NA	TRBV15	TRBJ2-4	CATSQPLAKNIQYF	TGTGCCACCAGCCAGCCCCTAGCCAAAAACATTCAGTACTTC
NA	TRBD1	TRBV27	TRBJ2-1	CASSPSRDRYNEQFF	TGTGCCAGCAGTCCCTCGAGGGACAGGTACAATGAGCAGTTCTTC
many	TRBD2	TRBV15	TRBJ2-7	CATSDRRAGGPENEQYF	TGTGCCACCAGCGACCGGAGGGCGGGAGGGCCGGAGAACGAGCAGTACTTC
NA	NA	TRBV7-6	TRBJ1-5	CASSLMGSSQPQHF	TGTGCCAGCAGCTTAATGGGGTCGTCTCAGCCCCAGCATTTT
NA	NA	TRBV23-1	TRBJ2-4	CARRRGNIQYF	TGCGCCCGCCGGCGGGGAAACATTCAGTACTTC
NA	NA	TRBV18	TRBJ1-3	CASSPIMYSGNTIYF	TGTGCCAGCTCACCGATCATGTACTCTGGAAACACCATATATTTT
many	TRBD1	TRBV6-5	TRBJ1-1	CASSYKLRQGAPTEAFF	TGTGCCAGCAGTTACAAACTTCGACAGGGGGCGCCCACTGAAGCTTTCTTT
many	TRBD2	TRBV16	TRBJ2-7	CASSLALAGGQVYEQYF	TGTGCCAGCAGCCTTGCTCTAGCGGGAGGGCAGGTCTACGAGCAGTACTTC
NA	NA	TRBV12-3/TRBV12-4	TRBJ2-7	CASSLVGGREQYF	TGTGCCAGCAGTTTAGTAGGGGGGCGCGAGCAGTACTTC